Many counts were recorded for the clone carrying this T cell receptor (beta chain). The antigen is undetermined. The V end was cut by 1 base, the J end by 6 bases, with 15 bases between. The CDR3 sequence is 15 residues long. Germline CDR1 is MGHRA and CDR2 is YSYEKL. The data stem from a study of human T cells and chemical hapten exposure. Study context: Small pooled library volume differences chiefly drove per-sample TCR yield variation. Study-level points and caveats: TCRs at a frequency above 1 in 1000 stayed unchanged with DPC sensitization.

Unseparated into fractions, whole blood served as the source from which total RNA was extracted. The library tagged individual cDNA molecules with unique molecular identifiers. How the authors handled the data: Ranging from roughly 20,000 to 750,000, TCR counts per sample had a median value of approximately 97,000. Using its own MiXCR run on the reads, TCRdb lists one record per CDR3 protein. Here the V and J calls rest on TCRdb's processing, not on the authors' analysis. The table includes about 120,000 distinct CDR3 sequences, less than 10% detected once. Sample: whole blood. This receptor was taken from a human donor in good health. Some clones in this sample may be carry-over from other donors' samples. The chain uses TRBV4-1 and TRBJ1-2; D may be TRBD1 (6 bases). The CDR3 region is CASSQVAGARDGYTF. Here the CDR3 DNA reads TGCGCCAGCAGCCAAGTAGCAGGGGCCAGGGATGGCTACACCTTC.